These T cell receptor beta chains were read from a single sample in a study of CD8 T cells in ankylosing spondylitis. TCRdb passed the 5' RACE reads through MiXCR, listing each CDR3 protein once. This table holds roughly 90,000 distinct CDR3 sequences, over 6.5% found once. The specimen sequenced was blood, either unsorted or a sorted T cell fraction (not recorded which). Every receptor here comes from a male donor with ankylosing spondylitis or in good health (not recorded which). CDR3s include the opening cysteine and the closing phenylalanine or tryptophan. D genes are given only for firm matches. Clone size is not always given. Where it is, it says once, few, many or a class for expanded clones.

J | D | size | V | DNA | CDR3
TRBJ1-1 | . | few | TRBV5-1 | TGCGCCAGCAGCTTGTACGGTGTCGGAGGGTTGAACACTGAAGCTTTCTTT | CASSLYGVGGLNTEAFF
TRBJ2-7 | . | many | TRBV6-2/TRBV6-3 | TGTGCCAGCGGCGGACCGTACTACGAGCAGTACTTC | CASGGPYYEQYF
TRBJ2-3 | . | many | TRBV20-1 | TGCAGTGCTAGAGCGACAGGAGTCACAGATACGCAGTATTTT | CSARATGVTDTQYF
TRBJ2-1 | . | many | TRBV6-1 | TGTGCCAGCAGAATAGGGGGGAACTGGGGTAATGAGCAGTTCTTC | CASRIGGNWGNEQFF
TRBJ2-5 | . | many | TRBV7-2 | TGTGCCAGCAGCTTATTTCTCCTAGGTGGAGAGACCCAGTACTTC | CASSLFLLGGETQYF
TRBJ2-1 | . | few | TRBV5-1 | TGCGCCAGCAGCTTGGGCGAAACGCGGCTCTTC | CASSLGETRLF
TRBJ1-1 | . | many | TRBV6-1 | TGTGCCAGCAGGCCCGCTAAACCTCACTTGAACACTGAAGCTTTCTTT | CASRPAKPHLNTEAFF
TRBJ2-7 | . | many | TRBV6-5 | TGTGCCAGCAGTTACTCAGGGATCTACGAGCAGTACTTC | CASSYSGIYEQYF
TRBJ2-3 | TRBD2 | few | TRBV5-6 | TGTGCCAGCAGCTTGATTTTCGGGGGGGGCCGAGATACGCAGTATTTT | CASSLIFGGGRDTQYF
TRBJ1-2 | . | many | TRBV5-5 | TGTGCCAGCAGCTTGGAGCTAACTAACTATGGCTACACCTTC | CASSLELTNYGYTF
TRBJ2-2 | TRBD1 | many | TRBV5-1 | TGCGCCAGCAGCTATTCAGGGGGCGCGAACACCGGGGAGCTGTTTTTT | CASSYSGGANTGELFF
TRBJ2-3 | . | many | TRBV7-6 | TGTGCCAGCAGCCTAGCCACAGATACGCAGTATTTT | CASSLATDTQYF
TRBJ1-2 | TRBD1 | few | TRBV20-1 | TGCAGTGCTAGATACCAGACAGGGGCGGGAGGCTACACCTTC | CSARYQTGAGGYTF
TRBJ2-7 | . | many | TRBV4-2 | TGTGCCAGCAGCCAAGATCTGTGGGACACCTACGAGCAGTACTTC | CASSQDLWDTYEQYF
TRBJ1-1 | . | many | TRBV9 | TGTGCCAGCAGCGTAGGGGCAGGGCTGCACACTGAAGCTTTCTTT | CASSVGAGLHTEAFF
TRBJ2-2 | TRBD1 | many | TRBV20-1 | TGCAGTGCTGGGGGACAGGGGGGAAATACCGGGGAGCTGTTTTTT | CSAGGQGGNTGELFF
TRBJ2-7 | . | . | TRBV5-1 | TGCGCCAGCAGCTCGGGAGTAGCTAGTGGCTCCTACGAGCAGTACTTC | CASSSGVASGSYEQYF
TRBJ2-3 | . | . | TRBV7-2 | TGTGCCAGCAGCTGGACGGGTAGCACAGATACGCAGTATTTT | CASSWTGSTDTQYF
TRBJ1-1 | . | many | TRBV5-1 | TGCGCCAGCAAAGGGCAGGGTGGAATGAACACTGAAGCTTTCTTT | CASKGQGGMNTEAFF
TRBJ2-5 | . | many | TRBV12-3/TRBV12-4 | TGTGCCAGCAGGGGAACCTCCGCCAGGGCCCAGTACTTC | CASRGTSARAQYF
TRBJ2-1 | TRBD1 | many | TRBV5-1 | TGCGCCAGCAGCGAACCGGGACAGGCCCTTCCCAATGAGCAGTTCTTC | CASSEPGQALPNEQFF
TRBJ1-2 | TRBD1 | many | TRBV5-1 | TGCGCCAGCAGCTTGGCCGGGACAGAATATGGCTACACCTTC | CASSLAGTEYGYTF
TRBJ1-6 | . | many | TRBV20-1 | TGCAGTGCTGCCCCCACCCGGGGATCCTATAATTCACCCCTCCACTTT | CSAAPTRGSYNSPLHF
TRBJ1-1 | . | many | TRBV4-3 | TGCGCCAGCAGCCAAGATTATGGAGCGACGAAGACGGCTTTCTTT | CASSQDYGATKTAFF
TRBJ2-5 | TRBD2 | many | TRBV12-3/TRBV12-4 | TGTGCCAGCAGTTCAGCGGGAGGAGGAGAGACCCAGTACTTC | CASSSAGGGETQYF
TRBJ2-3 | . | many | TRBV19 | TGTGCCAGTAGTATCAGTGGGGGAGATACGCAGTATTTT | CASSISGGDTQYF
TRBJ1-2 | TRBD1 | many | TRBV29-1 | TGCAGCGCGGGACAGGGGAACTATGGCTACACCTTC | CSAGQGNYGYTF
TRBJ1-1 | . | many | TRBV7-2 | TGTGCCAGCAGCTTAGTAGGAACAACCGCCGGTGAAGCTTTCTTT | CASSLVGTTAGEAFF
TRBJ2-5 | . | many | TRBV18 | TGTGCCAGCCGGACTCTCGGGGGCGAAGAGACCCAGTACTTC | CASRTLGGEETQYF
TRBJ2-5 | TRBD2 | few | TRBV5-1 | TGCGCCAGCAGTCCGCCGGGACTAGAGTTTACCCAGTACTTC | CASSPPGLEFTQYF
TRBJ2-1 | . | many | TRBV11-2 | TGTGCCAGCAGTTTTGGGACGGAGACCTACAATGAGCAGTTCTTC | CASSFGTETYNEQFF
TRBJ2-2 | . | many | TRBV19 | TGTGCCAGTAGTATCGGCTCCGGGGAGCTGTTTTTT | CASSIGSGELFF
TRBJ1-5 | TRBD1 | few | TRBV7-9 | TGTGCCAGCAGCTATAACAGGGGAGGCAATCAGCCCCAGCATTTT | CASSYNRGGNQPQHF
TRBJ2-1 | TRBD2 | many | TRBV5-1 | TGCGCCAGCAGCTCGGGAGGGTGGAATGAGCAGTTCTTC | CASSSGGWNEQFF
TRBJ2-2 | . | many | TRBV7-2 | TGTGCCAGCAGCTTAAGTGGCGGGGCCGGGGAGCTGTTTTTT | CASSLSGGAGELFF
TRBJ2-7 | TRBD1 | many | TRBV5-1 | TGCGCCAGCAGTAACCGGGACAGGGGGCGACCCTACGAGCAGTACTTC | CASSNRDRGRPYEQYF
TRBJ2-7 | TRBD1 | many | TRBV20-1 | TGCAGTGCGAGGGGACAGGGGGGGAATCTCTACGAGCAGTACTTC | CSARGQGGNLYEQYF
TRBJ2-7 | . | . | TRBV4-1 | TGCGCCAGCAGCGACTTTAGGAAATCCTACGAGCAGTACTTC | CASSDFRKSYEQYF
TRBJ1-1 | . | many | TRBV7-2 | TGTGCCAGCAGCTTTAGTCTTAGGGCTGAAGCTTTCTTT | CASSFSLRAEAFF
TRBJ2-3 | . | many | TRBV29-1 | TGCAGCGTTGAGGTTGGCCAGGGGAGGGGGGCAGATACGCAGTATTTT | CSVEVGQGRGADTQYF
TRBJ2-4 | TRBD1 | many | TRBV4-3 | TGCGCCAGCAGCCAAAGTTCAGGGGGAGCCAAAAACATTCAGTACTTC | CASSQSSGGAKNIQYF
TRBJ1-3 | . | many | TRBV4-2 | TGTGCCAGCAGCCAAGCGCCAGGAGCCGGAGGAAACACCATATATTTT | CASSQAPGAGGNTIYF
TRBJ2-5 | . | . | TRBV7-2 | TGTGCCAGCAGCTTAGACTGGGGATTTAAAGAGACCCAGTACTTC | CASSLDWGFKETQYF
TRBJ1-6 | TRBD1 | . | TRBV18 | TGTGCCAGCTCCCTTGACAGGGAGAATTCACCCCTCCACTTT | CASSLDRENSPLHF
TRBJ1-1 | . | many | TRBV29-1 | TGCAGCGTTCCGGAAAATCGGCCCCCCGCTCCTGAAGCTTTCTTT | CSVPENRPPAPEAFF
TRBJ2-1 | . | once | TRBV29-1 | TGCAGCGTTAAAATTTATGAGCAGTTCTTC | CSVKIYEQFF
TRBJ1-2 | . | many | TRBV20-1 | TGCAGTGCTAGAGGGGAGAACTATGGCTACACCTTC | CSARGENYGYTF
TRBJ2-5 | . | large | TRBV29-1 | TGCAGCGTTGTGGGTGGAGCGGGTGTTGGCGAGACCCAGTACTTC | CSVVGGAGVGETQYF
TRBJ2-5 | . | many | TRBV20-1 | TGCAGTGCCCTGGACAGAAAAGAGACCCAGTACTTC | CSALDRKETQYF
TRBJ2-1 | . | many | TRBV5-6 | TGTGCCAGCAGCTTGCCTGGAGTAGTCCAGTACAATGAGCAGTTCTTC | CASSLPGVVQYNEQFF
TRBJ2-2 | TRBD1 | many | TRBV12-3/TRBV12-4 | TGTGCCAGCAGTATCGACAGGGGCGGGGAGCTGTTTTTT | CASSIDRGGELFF
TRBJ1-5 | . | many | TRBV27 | TGTGCCAGCAGACCTACAAGAGGTCAGCCCCAGCATTTT | CASRPTRGQPQHF
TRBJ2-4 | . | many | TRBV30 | TGTGCCTGGGGGGACACTAAAAACATTCAGTACTTC | CAWGDTKNIQYF
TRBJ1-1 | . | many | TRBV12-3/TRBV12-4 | TGTGCCAGCAGCTGGGAATCTAGCACTGAAGCTTTCTTT | CASSWESSTEAFF
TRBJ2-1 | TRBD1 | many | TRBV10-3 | TGTGCCATTCAGGGGGCAAGCTCCTACAATGAGCAGTTCTTC | CAIQGASSYNEQFF
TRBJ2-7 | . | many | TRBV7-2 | TGTGCCAGCAGCTTAGATCTAGACGAGCAGTACTTC | CASSLDLDEQYF
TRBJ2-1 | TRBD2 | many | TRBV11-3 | TGTGCCAGCAGCCCCGGTGGACTAGACTACAATGAGCAGTTCTTC | CASSPGGLDYNEQFF
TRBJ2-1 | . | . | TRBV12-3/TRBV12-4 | TGTGCCAGCGAACAGGCCGGGTACAATGAGCAGTTCTTC | CASEQAGYNEQFF
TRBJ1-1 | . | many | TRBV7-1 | TGTGCCAGCAGCTCGAGCCGGACAGTCACTGAAGCTTTCTTT | CASSSSRTVTEAFF